This TCR beta chain was observed in a study of shared clonotypes between healthy human individuals. Study results and caveats: Incompleteness in sorted-subset sequencing, despite large depth, was shown by rarefaction. Naive subsets typically showed greater estimated richness than memory subsets. Sampling included only blood; tissue repertoires likely differ.

Concerning this clone itself: Its specificity is not known.

Study processing details: Filtering differed, since immunoSEQ gave only junction sequences and no quality scores. Repertoires were generated with immunoSEQ multiplex PCR, while TCRdb's copy carries only in-frame clones and drops some. The V and J calls and clone size were taken over from that table, and D and trimming were inferred from the DNA. This sample has under 2.5 million clones, with just under 95% found just once. Germline-derived CDR1 and CDR2 are MGHRA and YSYEKL. The CDR3 loop spans 17 amino acids. Trimming took off 0 bases at V and 1 base at J, with 15 bases between the two ends. This TCR was recovered from a man aged 18 to 29 in good health. Some clones in this sample may be carry-over from other donors' samples. The chain combines TRBV4-1 with TRBJ1-1; no reliable D call. Sequencing was performed on naive CD4+ T cells from PBMCs. Subset: CD45RA+ positively selected. The CDR3 DNA reads TGCGCCAGCAGCCAAGAATCGTCCGGGTACGGGAACACTGAAGCTTTCTTT. Protein sequence: CASSQESSGYGNTEAFF.